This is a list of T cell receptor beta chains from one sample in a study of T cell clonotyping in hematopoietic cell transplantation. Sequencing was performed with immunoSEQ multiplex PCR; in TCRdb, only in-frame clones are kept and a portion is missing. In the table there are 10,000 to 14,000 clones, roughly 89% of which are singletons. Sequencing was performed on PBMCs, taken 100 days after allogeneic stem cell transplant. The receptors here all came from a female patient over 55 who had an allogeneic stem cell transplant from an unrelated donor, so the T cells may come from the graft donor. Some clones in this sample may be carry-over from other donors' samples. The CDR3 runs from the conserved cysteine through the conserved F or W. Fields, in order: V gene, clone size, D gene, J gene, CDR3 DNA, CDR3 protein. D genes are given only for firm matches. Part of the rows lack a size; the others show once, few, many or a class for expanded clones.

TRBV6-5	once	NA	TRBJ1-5	TGTGCCACCCTTGGTCACAGGGATTACAATCAGCCCCAGCATTTT	CATLGHRDYNQPQHF
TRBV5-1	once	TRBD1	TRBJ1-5	TGCGCCAGCAGCTTGGGACAGGGGAGCAATCAGCCCCAGCATTTT	CASSLGQGSNQPQHF
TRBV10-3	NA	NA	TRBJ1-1	TGTGCCATCAGGGATGCAGGCGGCACTGAAGCTTTCTTT	CAIRDAGGTEAFF
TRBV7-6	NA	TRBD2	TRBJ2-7	TGTGCCAGCAGCCCCGAGCGGGACTACGAGCAGTACTTC	CASSPERDYEQYF
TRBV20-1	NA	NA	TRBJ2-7	TGCAGTGCTAAGACAGCCTACGAGCAGTACTTC	CSAKTAYEQYF
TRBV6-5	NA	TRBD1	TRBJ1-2	TGTGCCAGCACTCCCGGGACAGCCCTCCTCTATGGCTACACCTTC	CASTPGTALLYGYTF
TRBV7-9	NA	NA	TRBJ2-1	TGTGCCAGCAGCTTAGAGGGGACTGAGCAGTTCTTC	CASSLEGTEQFF
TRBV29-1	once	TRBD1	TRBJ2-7	TGCAGCGTTCGGGACAGGGACTACGAGCAGTACTTC	CSVRDRDYEQYF
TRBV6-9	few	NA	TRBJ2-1	TGTGCCAGCAGTTACGGGGGACCAACAAATGAGCAGTTCTTC	CASSYGGPTNEQFF
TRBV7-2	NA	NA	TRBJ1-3	TGTGCCAGCAGCGGATACTCGGCAGCCTCTGGAAACACCATATATTTT	CASSGYSAASGNTIYF
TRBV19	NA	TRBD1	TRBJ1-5	TGTGCCAGTAGCGTCCGACAGGGGGCGCGGAGGGTGAATCAGCCCCAGCATTTT	CASSVRQGARRVNQPQHF
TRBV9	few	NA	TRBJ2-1	TGTGCCAGCAGCGTAAGGTGGGAAAACAATGAGCAGTTCTTC	CASSVRWENNEQFF
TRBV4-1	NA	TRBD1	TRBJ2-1	TGCGCCAGCAGCCAAGCGACAGGGGGGAATGAGCAGTTCTTC	CASSQATGGNEQFF
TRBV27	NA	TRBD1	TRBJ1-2	TGTGCCAGCAGCCAACAGGGGGACTATGGCTACACCTTC	CASSQQGDYGYTF
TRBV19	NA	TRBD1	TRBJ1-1	TGTGCCAGTAAAGCCGGGACAGCAGAAGCTTTCTTT	CASKAGTAEAFF
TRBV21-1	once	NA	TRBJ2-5	TGTGCCAGCAGGACTCAGGACAGGGGGGGAGAGACCCAGTACTTC	CASRTQDRGGETQYF
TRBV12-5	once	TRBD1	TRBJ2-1	TGTGCTAGTGGCGGGACAGGGGGTTACAATGAGCAGTTCTTC	CASGGTGGYNEQFF
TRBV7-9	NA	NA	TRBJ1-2	TGTGCCAGCAGCGCAGGGAAGACAGGCCGTCCTGGGGGCTACACCTTC	CASSAGKTGRPGGYTF
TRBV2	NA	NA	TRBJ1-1	TGTGCCAGCAGCACCTGGGGTAACACTGAAGCTTTCTTT	CASSTWGNTEAFF
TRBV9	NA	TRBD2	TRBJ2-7	TGTGCCAGCAGCGTAGACCTAGCGGGAGGGCTTTACGAGCAGTACTTC	CASSVDLAGGLYEQYF
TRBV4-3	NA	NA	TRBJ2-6	TGCGCCAGCAGCCAAGACCTAACTCGAGGGTCTGGGGCCAACGTCCTGACTTTC	CASSQDLTRGSGANVLTF
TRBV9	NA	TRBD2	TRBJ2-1	TGTGCCAGCAGCGAGGGAAAACTAGCGGGAGTCAATGAGCAGTTCTTC	CASSEGKLAGVNEQFF
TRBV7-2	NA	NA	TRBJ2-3	TGTGCCAGCAGCTTAACCGGGTTAGGGACAGATACGCAGTATTTT	CASSLTGLGTDTQYF
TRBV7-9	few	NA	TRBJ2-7	TGTGCCAGCAGCCCTTCGATGCGGGGGCCCCTCAACTACGAGCAGTACTTC	CASSPSMRGPLNYEQYF
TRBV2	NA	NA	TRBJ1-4	TGTGCCAGCAGTAACAATGAAAAACTGTTTTTT	CASSNNEKLFF
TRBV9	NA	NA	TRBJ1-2	TGTGCCAGCAGCGTAGAAAGCAGCCCCTACACCTTC	CASSVESSPYTF
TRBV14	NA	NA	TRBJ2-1	TGTGCCAGCAGCCTCTGGACCTCTCGGGGAGAGCAGTTCTTC	CASSLWTSRGEQFF
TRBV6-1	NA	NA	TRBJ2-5	TGTGCCAGCAGTGGGGGTGACGGGGGGCACGGGGAGACCCAGTACTTC	CASSGGDGGHGETQYF
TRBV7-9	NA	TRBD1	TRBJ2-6	TGTGCCAGCAGCCGCCCCGCACAGGGGGCTGGGGCCAACGTCCTGACTTTC	CASSRPAQGAGANVLTF
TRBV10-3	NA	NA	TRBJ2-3	TGTGCCATCAGTGAGACGAGGGCAGATACGCAGTATTTT	CAISETRADTQYF
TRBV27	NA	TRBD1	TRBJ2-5	TGTGCCAGCAGTTACCGAGGGACAGTGATTAAAGAGACCCAGTACTTC	CASSYRGTVIKETQYF
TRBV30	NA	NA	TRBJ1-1	TGTGCCTGGAGGTCAATCTCTCGACAGCCGAACACTGAAGCTTTCTTT	CAWRSISRQPNTEAFF
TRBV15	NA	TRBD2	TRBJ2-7	TGTGCCACCAGCAGAGAGGATGGACTAGCGGGACCCTACGAGCAGTACTTC	CATSREDGLAGPYEQYF